This TCR beta chain was identified in a study of early T cells in non-severe SARS-CoV-2 infection. Study-level information: Bulk RNA from unsorted whole blood was sequenced; chains were unpaired.

The length of the CDR3 is 15 residues. With 2 bases removed from V and 5 bases from J, the gap between germline ends came to 12 bases. CDR1 and CDR2 from the germline V gene are MNHEY and SVGEGT. With respect to this clonotype: The target antigen is unknown.

Individual cDNA molecules received unique molecular identifiers during library preparation. TCRdb fed the 5' RACE reads into MiXCR, producing one record per CDR3 protein. The table shows 25,000 to 35,000 distinct CDR3 sequences, with roughly 4.9% occurring only once. The study, taken as a whole, reports: The matching step, a VDJdb search, favored anti-spike CD8 responses and missed private and CD4 specificities.

This chain connects TRBV6-2 or TRBV6-3 to TRBJ2-2, with D perhaps matching TRBD2 (5 bases). This TCR came from an adult who was a healthcare worker with PCR-confirmed SARS-CoV-2 infection or an uninfected control (not recorded which). Sequencing input: whole blood. In nucleotides, the CDR3 is TGTGCCAGCAGTTACACGGGAATCAAAACCGGGGAGCTGTTTTTT. This translates into CASSYTGIKTGELFF.